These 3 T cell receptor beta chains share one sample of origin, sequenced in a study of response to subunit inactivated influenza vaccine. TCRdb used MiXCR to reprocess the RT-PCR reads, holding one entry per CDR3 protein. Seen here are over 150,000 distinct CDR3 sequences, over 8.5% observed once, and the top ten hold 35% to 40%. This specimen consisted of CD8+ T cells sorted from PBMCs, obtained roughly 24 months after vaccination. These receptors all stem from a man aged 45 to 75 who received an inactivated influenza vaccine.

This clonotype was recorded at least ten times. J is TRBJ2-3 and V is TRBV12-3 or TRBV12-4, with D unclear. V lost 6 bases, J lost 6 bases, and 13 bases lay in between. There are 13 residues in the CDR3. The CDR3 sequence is CASSRPTSDTQYF. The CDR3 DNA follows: TGTGCCAGCAGCCGCCCAACATCGGATACGCAGTATTTT.

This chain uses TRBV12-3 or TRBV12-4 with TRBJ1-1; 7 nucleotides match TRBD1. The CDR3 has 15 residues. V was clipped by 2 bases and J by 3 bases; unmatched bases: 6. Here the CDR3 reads CASSLTPGGYTEAFF. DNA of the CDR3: TGTGCCAGCAGTTTAACCCCAGGGGGGTACACTGAAGCTTTCTTT.

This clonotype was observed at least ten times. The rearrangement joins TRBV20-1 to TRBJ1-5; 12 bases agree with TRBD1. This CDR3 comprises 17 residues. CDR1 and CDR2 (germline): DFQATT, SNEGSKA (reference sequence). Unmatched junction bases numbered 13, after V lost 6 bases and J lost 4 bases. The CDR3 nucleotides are TGCAGTGCCAACCAGGGCTGGGGACAGGGGGCGAATCAGCCCCAGCATTTT. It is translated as CSANQGWGQGANQPQHF.